This section outlines one T cell receptor (beta chain) sequence together with its context. The sample originates from a study of technical replicates of blood from several donors. The table came from immunoSEQ multiplex PCR; TCRdb's copy has only in-frame clones and leaves some out. Of roughly 100,000 clones in the sample, roughly 96% were seen once. The sequence was collected from a human donor in good health. Sequencing was carried out using T cells isolated from PBMCs.

Written as DNA, the CDR3 is TGTGCCTGCCTACAGGGAGAGCGGGGCTACACCTTC. Encoded protein: CACLQGERGYTF. The chain combines TRBV30 with TRBJ1-2; a possible D gene is TRBD1 (6 bases). V was pared by 6 bases and J by 8 bases, with 16 bases between. Germline CDR1 is GTSNPN and CDR2 is SVGIG (reference sequence). The CDR3 spans 12 residues.